The 15 T cell receptor beta chains listed next were all sequenced from one sample in a study of T-cell memory formation after mild COVID-19. Each CDR3 protein is one row after TCRdb ran MiXCR on the 5' RACE reads. The repertoire holds about 350,000 distinct CDR3 sequences, with roughly an eighth as singletons. The source material was PBMCs or a T cell subset sorted from them (not recorded which). All receptors come from a young man who had mild COVID-19 (a few samples of this study predate the infection). Cell type and time point are not known.

J is TRBJ1-3 and V is TRBV5-1; 8 positions match TRBD1. The ends lost 4 bases at V and 6 bases at J; junction bases unmatched: 6. Germline V gives CDR1 SGHRS, CDR2 YFSETQ. The CDR3 is 14 amino acids. CDR3 sequence: CASSPTGEENTIYF. DNA for the CDR3: TGCGCCAGCAGCCCGACAGGGGAAGAAAACACCATATATTTT.

The chain employs TRBV7-1 and TRBJ1-6; no reliable D call. TRBV7-1 is noted as an ORF with a role that remains uncertain. This CDR3 spans 13 amino acids. V dropped 3 bases and J dropped 9 bases, with 9 bases sitting between them. CDR3 protein: CASSSTRVSPLHF. CDR3 DNA: TGTGCCAGCAGCTCCACGAGGGTTTCACCCCTCCACTTT.

The chain employs TRBV27 and TRBJ2-7; 7 positions agree with TRBD2. Germline V gives CDR1 MNHEY, CDR2 SMNVEV (reference sequence). V shed 0 bases and J 2 bases; nucleotides not matched to a gene: 4. This CDR3 has 15 residues. The CDR3 DNA reads TGTGCCAGCAGTTTATCACCGGGACTACCCTACGAGCAGTACTTC. Residues: CASSLSPGLPYEQYF.

This clonotype appeared a few times. This rearrangement joins TRBV24-1 to TRBJ2-3, with TRBD2 matching 10 bases. The V and J ends lost 3 bases and 6 bases, in that order; junction bases with no gene match: 8. Germline loops: CDR1 KGHDR, CDR2 SFDVKD. The CDR3 is 16 amino acids. In nucleotides, the CDR3 is TGTGCCACCAGTGATCGAAGCGGGGGGGCCATGGATACGCAGTATTTT. Translation: CATSDRSGGAMDTQYF.

The chain employs TRBV12-3 or TRBV12-4 and TRBJ1-4; possible D gene TRBD1, 6 bases. Trimming removed 2 bases from V and 12 bases from J, with 19 bases in between. This CDR3 has 15 amino acids. CDR3: CASSLRDKALGELFF. Here the CDR3 DNA reads TGTGCCAGCAGTTTACGGGACAAGGCCTTGGGAGAACTGTTTTTT.

In this sample, this clonotype turned up a few times. The gene calls are TRBV5-6 and TRBJ2-1; possibly TRBD2 for D (7 bases). The CDR3 extends over 15 amino acids. Germline loops: CDR1 SGHDT, CDR2 YYEEEE. V was trimmed by 3 bases and J by 2 bases, leaving 12 bases between them. As DNA, the CDR3 is TGTGCCAGCAGCTCCACAGGGAGGGCCTACAATGAGCAGTTCTTC. Translating it yields CASSSTGRAYNEQFF.

The chain combines TRBV4-1 with TRBJ2-7, with D tentatively TRBD2 (5 bases). Trimming left V 1 base short and J 2 bases short, with 12 bases between. The germline gives CDR1 MGHRA, CDR2 YSYEKL. This CDR3 has 15 residues. CDR3 amino acids: CASSQGREAAYEQYF. Here the CDR3 DNA reads TGCGCCAGCAGCCAAGGACGGGAAGCGGCCTACGAGCAGTACTTC.

This clonotype was found many times. Germline is not matched at one junction end, which may reflect a read error. The chain couples TRBV7-7 to TRBJ2-1, with 11 bases fitting TRBD2. This CDR3 has 13 residues. Germline V gene lookup returns CDR1 SSHAT and CDR2 FNYEAQ (reference sequence). Written as DNA, the CDR3 is TGTGCTAGCAGTCTAGCGGGGGGCGATGAGCAGTTCTTC. Translation: CASSLAGGDEQFF.

J is TRBJ2-1 and V is TRBV4-3; D may be TRBD2 (5 bases). V was shortened by 0 bases and J by 11 bases, with 11 bases between the two germline ends. The germline gives CDR1 LGHNA, CDR2 YSLEER. This CDR3 has 13 residues. CDR3 sequence (DNA): TGCGCCAGCAGCCAAGAACCGGGGATCAAGCAGTTCTTC. Translation gives CASSQEPGIKQFF.

Many counts were recorded for this clonotype. J is TRBJ2-3 and V is TRBV9, with D tentatively TRBD1 (6 bases). Trimming left V 5 bases short and J 2 bases short, with 12 bases between. CDR1 and CDR2 (germline): SGDLS, YYNGEE. The CDR3 has 14 residues. CDR3 in DNA: TGTGCCAGCAGTTGGGGGCAGAACACAGATACGCAGTATTTT. This codes for CASSWGQNTDTQYF.

This clonotype was recorded a few times. This chain links TRBV5-1 with TRBJ2-7, with D tentatively TRBD1 (6 bases). V was shortened by 1 base and J by 4 bases, with 12 bases between the two germline ends. The CDR3 consists of 14 residues. Germline CDR1 and CDR2: SGHRS and YFSETQ. The DNA for the CDR3 is TGCGCCAGCAGCTTGACAGGGACCCCGTACGAGCAGTACTTC. Its translation is CASSLTGTPYEQYF.

This clonotype came up a few times. The V gene is TRBV13, the J gene TRBJ2-2; 8 nucleotides agree with TRBD1. With V trimmed by 0 bases and J by 6 bases, 3 bases remained unmatched. Germline CDR1 reads PRHDT; CDR2 reads FYEKMQ (reference sequence). There are 15 residues in the CDR3. CDR3 in DNA: TGTGCCAGCAGCTTAGGGACAGGGGTCCCCGGGGAGCTGTTTTTT. It translates to CASSLGTGVPGELFF.

The rearrangement uses TRBV6-5 and TRBJ1-6, with 8 positions matching TRBD1. J gave up 7 bases and V 5 bases, and 4 bases lay outside the gene matches. From germline, CDR1 is MNHEY and CDR2 SVGAGI. The length of the CDR3 is 14 residues. In DNA form, the CDR3 reads TGTGCCAGCAGTCGGACAGGGATCAATTCACCCCTCCACTTT. Translated: CASSRTGINSPLHF.

This clonotype was counted between two and nine times. This chain connects TRBV12-5 to TRBJ2-3, with D possibly matching TRBD2 (6 bases). V was trimmed by 6 bases and J by 2 bases, leaving 21 bases between them. The germline V gene has CDR1 LGHNT and CDR2 FRNRAP. The CDR3 is 17 residues long. The CDR3 DNA follows: TGTGCTAGTGGGTTCGGGGGACTCCCTCGAGACACAGATACGCAGTATTTT. Translation: CASGFGGLPRDTDTQYF.

V and J are TRBV20-1 and TRBJ2-3; the match to TRBD2 covers 9 bases. The length of the CDR3 is 15 residues. V was pared by 6 bases and J by 0 bases, with 7 bases of the junction left unmatched. The germline gives CDR1 DFQATT, CDR2 SNEGSKA (reference sequence). CDR3: CSAASGASSTDTQYF. The CDR3 region has the DNA TGCAGTGCCGCTAGCGGGGCTTCTAGCACAGATACGCAGTATTTT.